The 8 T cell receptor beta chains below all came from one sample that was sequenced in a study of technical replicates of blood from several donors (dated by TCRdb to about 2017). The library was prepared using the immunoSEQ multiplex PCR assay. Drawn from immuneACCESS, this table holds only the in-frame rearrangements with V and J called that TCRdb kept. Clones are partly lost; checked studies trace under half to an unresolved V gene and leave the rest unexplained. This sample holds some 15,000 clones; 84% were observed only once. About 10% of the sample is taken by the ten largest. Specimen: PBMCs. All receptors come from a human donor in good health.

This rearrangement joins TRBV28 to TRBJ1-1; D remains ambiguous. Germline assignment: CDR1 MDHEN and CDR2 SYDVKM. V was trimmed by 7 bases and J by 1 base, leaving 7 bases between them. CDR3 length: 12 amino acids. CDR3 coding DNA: TGTGCCAGCAATCGAGCGAACACTGAAGCTTTCTTT. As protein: CASNRANTEAFF.

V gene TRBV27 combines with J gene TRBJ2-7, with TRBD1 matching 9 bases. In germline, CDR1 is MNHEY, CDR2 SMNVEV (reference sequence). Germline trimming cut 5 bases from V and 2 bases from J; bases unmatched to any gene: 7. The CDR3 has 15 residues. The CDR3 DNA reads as TGTGCCAGCAGTCCCGGACAGGGGACGGCCTACGAGCAGTACTTC. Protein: CASSPGQGTAYEQYF.

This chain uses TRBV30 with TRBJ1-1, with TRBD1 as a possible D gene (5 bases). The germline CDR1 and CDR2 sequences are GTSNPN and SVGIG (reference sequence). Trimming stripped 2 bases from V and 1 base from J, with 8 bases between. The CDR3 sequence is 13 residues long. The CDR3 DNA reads TGTGCCTGGAGTAAGGGGCAGAACACTGAAGCTTTCTTT. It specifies CAWSKGQNTEAFF.

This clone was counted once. Here the CDR3 DNA reads TGTGCCAGCAGTTTACAGGAGGGGTACAATGAGCAGTTCTTC. This codes for CASSLQEGYNEQFF. This chain uses TRBV27 with TRBJ2-1; possibly TRBD2 for D (6 bases). The V and J ends lost 2 bases and 4 bases respectively, with 9 bases between them. This CDR3 is built from 14 residues. The germline V gene encodes CDR1 MNHEY and CDR2 SMNVEV (reference sequence).

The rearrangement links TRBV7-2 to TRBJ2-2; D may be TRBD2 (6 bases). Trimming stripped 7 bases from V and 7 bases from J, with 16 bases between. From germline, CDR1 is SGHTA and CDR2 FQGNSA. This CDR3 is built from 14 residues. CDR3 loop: CASTPGLQDGELFF. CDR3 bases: TGTGCCAGCACCCCGGGACTCCAAGACGGGGAGCTGTTTTTT.

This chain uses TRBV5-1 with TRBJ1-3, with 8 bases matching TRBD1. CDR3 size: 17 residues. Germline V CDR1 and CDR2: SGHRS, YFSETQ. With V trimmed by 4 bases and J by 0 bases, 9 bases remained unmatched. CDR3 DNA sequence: TGCGCCAGCAGCACCGGACAGGGTGGGAACTCTGGAAACACCATATATTTT. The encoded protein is CASSTGQGGNSGNTIYF.

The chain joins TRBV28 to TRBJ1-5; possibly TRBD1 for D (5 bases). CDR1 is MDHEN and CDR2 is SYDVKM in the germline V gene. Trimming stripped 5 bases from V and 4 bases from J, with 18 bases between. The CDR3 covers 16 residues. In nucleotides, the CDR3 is TGTGCCAGCAGTCTCCCGGGGGGGGTGTTTAATCAGCCCCAGCATTTT. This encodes CASSLPGGVFNQPQHF.

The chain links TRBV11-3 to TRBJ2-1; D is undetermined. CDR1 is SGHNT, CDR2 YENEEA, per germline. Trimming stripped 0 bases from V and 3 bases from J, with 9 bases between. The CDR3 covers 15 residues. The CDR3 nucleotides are TGTGCCAGCAGCTTAGATAGCAGAAACTACAATGAGCAGTTCTTC. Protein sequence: CASSLDSRNYNEQFF.